This T cell receptor (beta chain) was identified in a study of T cells after yellow fever vaccination. In the study overall: Fractions of low cell number were prepared using SMART-Seq v4 Ultra Low Input. General study results and limits: Some clonotypes, a small share, were shared between CD4 and CD8 compartments. Repertoires obtained by FACS sorting could include abundant clonotypes that entered as contaminants from the bulk population.

Ten or more counts support this clonotype. Its antigen is unidentified. For TCR, cDNA came from 5'RACE template switching, which added a universal primer site and UMIs. MiXCR, run by TCRdb on the 5' RACE reads, gives a single entry per CDR3 protein. The repertoire includes fewer than 450,000 distinct CDR3 sequences, roughly 10% of them detected once, and around 19% sits in the top ten. The CDR3 extends over 16 amino acids. Trimming took 4 bases from V and 0 from J; bases not matched to a gene: 7. The germline V gene has CDR1 SGHRS and CDR2 YFSETQ. The starting material was PBMCs, obtained on the day of the first yellow fever vaccination. V usage is TRBV5-1 and J usage is TRBJ1-5, with 7 bases aligning to TRBD1. This clonotype originated in a young man who received the YFV17D yellow fever vaccine. The CDR3 DNA reads TGCGCCAGCAGCGCGGGGACAGTACATAGCAATCAGCCCCAGCATTTT. Protein sequence: CASSAGTVHSNQPQHF.